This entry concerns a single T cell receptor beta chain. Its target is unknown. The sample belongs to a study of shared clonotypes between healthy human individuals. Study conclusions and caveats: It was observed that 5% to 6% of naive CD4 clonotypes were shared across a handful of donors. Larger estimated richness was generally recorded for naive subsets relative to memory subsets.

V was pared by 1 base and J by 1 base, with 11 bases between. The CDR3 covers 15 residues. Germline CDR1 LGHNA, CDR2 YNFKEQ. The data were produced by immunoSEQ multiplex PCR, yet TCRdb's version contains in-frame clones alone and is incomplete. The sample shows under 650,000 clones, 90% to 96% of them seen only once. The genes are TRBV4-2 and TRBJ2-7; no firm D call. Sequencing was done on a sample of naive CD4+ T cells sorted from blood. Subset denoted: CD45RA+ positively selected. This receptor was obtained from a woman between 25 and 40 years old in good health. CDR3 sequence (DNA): TGTGCCAGCAGCCAAGCGGATATAGGGTCCTACGAGCAGTACTTC. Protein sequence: CASSQADIGSYEQYF.